What follows is one T cell receptor (beta chain) and its context. Its specificity is not known. The sample originates from a study of shared clonotypes between healthy human individuals. CDR1 LGHNA and CDR2 YSLEER come from the germline V gene. V lost 3 bases to trimming and J lost 4 bases; unmatched junction nucleotides: 8. CDR3 length: 16 residues. Study-wide findings and caveats: Clonotypes which were not shared had lower generation probabilities than clonotypes that all four donors shared.

Profiling relied on immunoSEQ multiplex PCR, and the TCRdb table lists in-frame clones only, not all of them. The sample has around 2.3 million clones; around 95% are singletons. The TCR was taken from a man younger than 35 in good health. J is TRBJ2-2 and V is TRBV4-3, with TRBD2 matching over 7 bases. The sample was naive CD4+ T cells sorted from blood. Subset of the sample: CD45RA+ positively selected. The CDR3 region is CASSHIERDLTGELFF. In nucleotides, the CDR3 is TGCGCCAGCAGCCACATTGAGCGGGATCTCACCGGGGAGCTGTTTTTT.